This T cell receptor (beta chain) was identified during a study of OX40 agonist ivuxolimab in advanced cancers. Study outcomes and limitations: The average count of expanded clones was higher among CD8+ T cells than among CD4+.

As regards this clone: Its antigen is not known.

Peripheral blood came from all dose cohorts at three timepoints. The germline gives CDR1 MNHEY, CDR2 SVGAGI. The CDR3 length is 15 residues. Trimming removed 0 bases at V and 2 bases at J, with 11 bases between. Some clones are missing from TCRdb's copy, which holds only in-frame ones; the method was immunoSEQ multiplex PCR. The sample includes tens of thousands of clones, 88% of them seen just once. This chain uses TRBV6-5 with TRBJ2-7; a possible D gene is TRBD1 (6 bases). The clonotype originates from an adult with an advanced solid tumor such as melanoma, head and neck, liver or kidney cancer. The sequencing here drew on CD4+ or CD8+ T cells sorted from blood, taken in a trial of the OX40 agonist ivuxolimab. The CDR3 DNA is TGTGCCAGCAGTTACTCTTTGACAGGTACCTACGAGCAGTACTTC. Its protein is CASSYSLTGTYEQYF.